The 18 T cell receptor beta chains below were found in one sample sequenced in a study of Ad26.COV2.S vaccination and SARS-CoV-2 variants (dated by TCRdb to about 2021). The meaning of the sample's treatment or condition label: 19 received Ad26.COV2.S at low or high dose, single or two shots; roughly five received placebo; per-sample allocation not given. For vaccine and placebo recipients, repertoires were sequenced using samples collected on day 63 after the first injection. To prepare the library, the immunoSEQ multiplex PCR assay was applied. Entries here come from immuneACCESS through TCRdb and include only in-frame sequences with V and J called. Some clones fail to appear in such tables; in the studies checked, an unresolved V gene covers under half of the shortfall, and the cause of the remainder is unknown. In this sample the table shows 400,000 to 450,000 clones, about 92% of which occur a single time. The ten largest account for approximately 4.3% of the sample.

The starting material was peripheral blood, obtained in a trial of Ad26.COV2.S vaccine versus placebo. The receptor source for this set is a person between 18 and 65 years old who received the Ad26.COV2.S COVID-19 vaccine or a placebo.

The chain links TRBV10-2 to TRBJ1-5; D ambiguous. Germline CDR1 WSHSY, CDR2 SAAADI. V was cut by 6 bases and J by 0 bases, with 9 bases left in between. The CDR3 consists of 14 residues. The CDR3 DNA sequence: TGCGCCAGCAGGAACAGCAATAGCAATCAGCCCCAGCATTTT. Its translation: CASRNSNSNQPQHF.

V is TRBV7-3 and J is TRBJ2-2; 8 bases match TRBD1. This CDR3 is 16 amino acids long. CDR1 is SGHTA, CDR2 FQGTGA, per germline. With V trimmed by 1 base and J by 4 bases, 5 bases remained unmatched. This chain's CDR3 is CASSLMAGGGTGELFF. The DNA of the CDR3 is TGTGCCAGCAGCTTAATGGCAGGGGGCGGCACCGGGGAGCTGTTTTTT.

The chain recombines TRBV19 with TRBJ2-7, with 8 nucleotides matching TRBD1. The CDR3 is 17 amino acids. Unmatched junction bases numbered 16, after V lost 5 bases and J lost 4 bases. CDR1 is LNHDA, CDR2 SQIVND, per germline (reference sequence). CDR3 residues: CASSSLGAQGASYEQYF. In DNA, the CDR3 is TGTGCCAGTAGTTCTCTAGGGGCGCAGGGGGCTTCGTACGAGCAGTACTTC.

This rearrangement joins TRBV6-2 or TRBV6-3 to TRBJ1-5, with D possibly matching TRBD1 (5 bases). Per germline, CDR1 MNHEY and CDR2 SVGEGT. V was pared by 6 bases and J by 7 bases, with 22 bases between. The length of the CDR3 is 16 residues. CDR3 loop: CASSQRWAGRGQPQHF. The CDR3 bases are TGTGCCAGCAGCCAAAGGTGGGCAGGGAGAGGACAGCCCCAGCATTTT.

The genes are TRBV28 and TRBJ2-1; D is possibly TRBD1 or TRBD2 (5 bases each). V was clipped by 6 bases and J by 13 bases, with 16 bases between them. This CDR3 is 12 amino acids long. Per the germline V gene, CDR1 is MDHEN and CDR2 is SYDVKM. This CDR3 reads CASSPGPRGQFF. CDR3 DNA: TGTGCCAGCAGCCCGGGACCTCGAGGTCAGTTCTTC.

This chain uses TRBV30 with TRBJ2-5, with no clear D. V dropped 2 bases and J dropped 7 bases, with 14 bases sitting between them. The CDR3 length is 13 residues. CDR1 is GTSNPN, CDR2 SVGIG, per germline (reference sequence). This CDR3 reads CAWSSRPDGTQYF. DNA of the CDR3: TGTGCCTGGAGTTCTCGACCCGACGGGACCCAGTACTTC. Filled out from reference TRBV30 and TRBJ2-5, the complete variable domain reads SQTIHQWPATLVQPVGSPLSLECTVEGTSNPNLYWYRQAAGRGLQLLFYSVGIGQISSEVPQNLSASRPQDRQFILSSKKLLLSDSGFYLCAWSSRPDGTQYFGPGTRLLVL.

The chain employs TRBV9 and TRBJ2-7, with a weak D call TRBD1 (6 bases). V was trimmed by 4 bases and J by 5 bases, leaving 16 bases between them. Per the germline V gene, CDR1 is SGDLS and CDR2 is YYNGEE. The CDR3 runs 14 residues. The CDR3 DNA is TGTGCCAGCAGCCCCCGGGACATGTTGAACGAGCAGTACTTC. Amino acids: CASSPRDMLNEQYF.

The V call is TRBV21-1, the J call TRBJ1-4; TRBD1 reflects the table's D call only, with no check against the DNA. TRBV21-1 is a listed pseudogene. CDR3 length: 15 amino acids. The CDR3, as DNA: TGTGCCAGCAGCGTGGGGACAGGGCTTATTCTAAAACTGTTTTTT. Its translation is CASSVGTGLILKLFF.

This chain joins TRBV4-3 and TRBJ2-5, with D possibly matching TRBD2 (6 bases). Germline V lookup: CDR1 LGHNA, CDR2 YSLEER. CDR3 length: 17 amino acids. V gave up 1 base and J gave up 3 bases, with 18 bases separating them. Here the CDR3 DNA reads TGCGCCAGCAGCCAAGGTTCCGCACTAGCCGGGGAAGAGACCCAGTACTTC. It encodes CASSQGSALAGEETQYF.

This chain links TRBV7-3 with TRBJ2-3, with D uncertain. The CDR3 extends over 16 amino acids. Germline lookup yields CDR1 SGHTA and CDR2 FQGTGA. V lost 2 bases to trimming and J lost 0 bases, with 12 bases between them. CDR3 bases: TGTGCCAGCAGCTTAGAGCCCATGGCCAGCACAGATACGCAGTATTTT. Its protein product is CASSLEPMASTDTQYF.

V is TRBV28 and J is TRBJ1-4, with 8 bases matching TRBD1. The CDR3 is 15 residues long. After removal of 2 bases from V and 8 bases from J, the junction contained 7 bases not matched to a gene. Germline values: CDR1 MDHEN, CDR2 SYDVKM. CDR3 coding DNA: TGTGCCAGCAGTTTACTGGACAGGGAGAGGGAAAAACTGTTTTTT. Amino acid sequence: CASSLLDREREKLFF. Filled out from reference TRBV28 and TRBJ1-4, the complete variable domain reads DVKVTQSSRYLVKRTGEKVFLECVQDMDHENMFWYRQDPGLGLRLIYFSYDVKMKEKGDIPEGYSVSREKKERFSLILESASTNQTSMYLCASSLLDREREKLFFGSGTQLSVL.

The genes are TRBV27 and TRBJ1-6, with D tentatively TRBD1 (5 bases). CDR1 MNHEY and CDR2 SMNVEV come from the germline V gene (reference sequence). The length of the CDR3 is 15 residues. Trimming cost V 2 bases and J 7 bases, with 12 bases left between them. The CDR3 coding sequence is TGTGCCAGCAGTTTAGGGGGGAAGGTAAATTCACCCCTCCACTTT. This sequence encodes CASSLGGKVNSPLHF.

The count of this clone is one. CDR3 DNA sequence: TGTGCCAGCAAACCGGCGGGACGCTCCTACAATGAGCAGTTCTTC. This encodes CASKPAGRSYNEQFF. V is TRBV28 and J is TRBJ2-1, with D possibly matching TRBD2 (6 bases). This CDR3 region has 15 residues. Germline CDR1 reads MDHEN; CDR2 reads SYDVKM. V shed 7 bases and J shed 0 bases, with 13 bases lying between them.

This clone was seen once. One end of the junction fails to match germline, which may point to a read error. The rearrangement uses TRBV5-1 and TRBJ2-5; a weak D match, TRBD2 (5 bases). Germline V gene lookup returns CDR1 SGHRS and CDR2 YFSETQ. This CDR3 has 15 residues. CDR3 region: CASSLDGKVGETQYF. In DNA form, the CDR3 reads TGCGCCAGCAGTTTGGACGGGAAGGTTGGAGAGACCCAGTACTTC.

This sequence joins TRBV11-1 and TRBJ2-2, with 9 bases aligning to TRBD2. Germline V gene data show CDR1 as SGHAT and CDR2 as FQDESV (reference sequence). This CDR3 is built from 14 residues. Germline trimming cut 10 bases from V and 2 bases from J; bases unmatched to any gene: 5. This CDR3 is CATTGLANTGELFF. CDR3 coding DNA: TGTGCCACCACGGGACTAGCAAACACCGGGGAGCTGTTTTTT.

The chain couples TRBV2 to TRBJ2-5, with 8 bases fitting TRBD1. The V gene end was trimmed by 6 bases and the J gene end by 4 bases; junction bases not matched to a gene: 7. CDR1 is SNHLY and CDR2 is FYNNEI in the germline V gene. This CDR3 comprises 14 residues. Written as DNA, the CDR3 is TGTGCCAGCAGAAACGACAGGGGATCAGAGACCCAGTACTTC. This sequence encodes CASRNDRGSETQYF.

The rearrangement uses TRBV6-6 and TRBJ1-6, with D unclear. Trimming removed 0 bases from V and 7 bases from J, with 13 bases in between. The CDR3 runs to 16 residues. From germline, CDR1 is MNHNY and CDR2 SVGAGI (reference sequence). The CDR3 loop is CASSYSIRQSNSPLHF. The DNA for the CDR3 is TGTGCCAGCAGTTACTCGATAAGGCAGTCAAATTCACCCCTCCACTTT.

The chain links TRBV13 to TRBJ2-7; D is perhaps TRBD1 (6 bases). Trimming removed 5 bases from V and 2 bases from J, with 10 bases in between. Germline CDR1 reads PRHDT; CDR2 reads FYEKMQ (reference sequence). The CDR3 loop spans 13 amino acids. The CDR3 here is CASSTRTAYEQYF. CDR3 DNA sequence: TGTGCCAGCAGCACCAGGACAGCCTACGAGCAGTACTTC.